Below, one T cell receptor beta chain is given with its context. The data are from a study of T cells in Graves' hyperthyroidism and ophthalmopathy. The CDR3 loop spans 14 amino acids. Trimming cost V 8 bases and J 4 bases; bases outside gene matches: 8. Amplified TCR beta CDR3 regions came from RNA transcripts. Researchers ran a first-round RT-PCR on the TCR CDR3 using the HTBI primer set. MiXCR was run by TCRdb on the multiplex PCR reads, yielding one entry per CDR3 protein. The data contain some 300,000 distinct CDR3 sequences, approximately 18% of them singletons. The material sequenced was blood. The chain employs TRBV12-3 or TRBV12-4 and TRBJ1-5; TRBD1 matches 7 bases. This clonotype was sampled from a man in his fifties or sixties with Graves' ophthalmopathy. The CDR3 DNA reads TGTGCCAGCCAGAAGACAGGGTCAAATCAGCCCCAGCATTTT. Translation gives CASQKTGSNQPQHF.